These 21 T cell receptor beta chains originate from one sample sequenced in a study of Graves' ophthalmopathy and Graves' hyperthyroidism. TCR beta CDR3 amplification used RNA transcripts. A first-round RT-PCR used HTBI primers, followed by a second-round multiplex PCR. MiXCR was run by TCRdb on the multiplex PCR reads, yielding one entry per CDR3 protein. The data hold approximately 150,000 distinct CDR3 sequences, with around 40% observed a single time. Sequenced: peripheral blood. These receptors originate from a man aged 30-40 years with Graves' ophthalmopathy.

This clonotype was picked up one time. The J gene is TRBJ1-2, the V gene TRBV12-3 or TRBV12-4, with D tentatively TRBD1 (5 bases). The V end was cut by 4 bases, the J end by 2 bases, with 8 bases between. The CDR3 sequence is 13 residues long. The CDR3 here is CASSSGVNYGYTF. The CDR3 region has the DNA TGTGCCAGCAGTTCGGGGGTGAACTATGGCTACACCTTC.

J is TRBJ2-7 and V is TRBV27; 11 bases line up with TRBD2. CDR1 is MNHEY and CDR2 is SMNVEV in the germline V gene (reference sequence). V lost 2 bases to trimming and J lost 3 bases; unmatched junction nucleotides: 9. The CDR3 is 17 residues long. The CDR3 spells CASSLQLLAGGIYEQYF. The CDR3 DNA reads as TGTGCCAGCAGTTTACAACTGCTAGCGGGGGGAATCTACGAGCAGTACTTC.

This clonotype was counted once. The V and J genes are TRBV28 and TRBJ2-7; D tentatively fits TRBD1 or TRBD2 (7 bases each). This CDR3 contains 14 residues. Germline CDR1 reads MDHEN; CDR2 reads SYDVKM. V dropped 5 bases and J dropped 5 bases, with 16 bases sitting between them. CDR3 residues: CASSPRQGGNEQYF. The CDR3 DNA is TGTGCCAGCAGTCCGAGACAGGGAGGGAACGAGCAGTACTTC.

The CDR3 region has the DNA TGCGCCAGCAGCTTGGATGGGGGCCTCCCCAATAATTCACCCCTCCACTTT. Its protein product is CASSLDGGLPNNSPLHF. The chain couples TRBV5-1 to TRBJ1-6; D may be TRBD1 (6 bases). Trimming took 0 bases from V and 5 from J, leaving 15 bases between them. Germline CDR1 reads SGHRS; CDR2 reads YFSETQ. The CDR3 has 17 amino acids. Supplemented by reference TRBV5-1 and TRBJ1-6, the full variable domain reads KAGVTQTPRYLIKTRGQQVTLSCSPISGHRSVSWYQQTPGQGLQFLFEYFSETQRNKGNFPGRFSGRQFSNSRSEMNVSTLELGDSALYLCASSLDGGLPNNSPLHFGNGTRLTVT.

V and J are TRBV27 and TRBJ1-5, with TRBD1 matching 8 bases. The germline gives CDR1 MNHEY, CDR2 SMNVEV (reference sequence). The CDR3 contains 14 residues. Trimming cost V 3 bases and J 6 bases; bases outside gene matches: 4. In nucleotides, the CDR3 is TGTGCCAGCAGTTTCAGGACAGGGATTCAGCCCCAGCATTTT. Protein sequence: CASSFRTGIQPQHF.

The chain recombines TRBV6-2 or TRBV6-3 with TRBJ2-7; 7 nucleotides match TRBD2. Germline trimming cut 6 bases from V and 4 bases from J; bases unmatched to any gene: 9. The CDR3 spans 14 residues. Germline V gives CDR1 MNHEY, CDR2 SVGEGT. The CDR3 nucleotides are TGTGCCAGCAGCCGTGACGGGAGGACATACGAGCAGTACTTC. Residues: CASSRDGRTYEQYF.

CDR3: CASSYSAGGYTF. The CDR3 DNA is TGTGCCAGCAGTTACTCGGCAGGCGGCTACACCTTC. The V gene is TRBV6-5, the J gene TRBJ1-2; D is ambiguous. Germline CDR1 reads MNHEY; CDR2 reads SVGAGI. This CDR3 region has 12 residues. V was cut by 0 bases and J by 8 bases, with 7 bases left in between.

The V and J genes are TRBV2 and TRBJ2-7, with D possibly matching TRBD1 (5 bases). Germline V gene lookup returns CDR1 SNHLY and CDR2 FYNNEI. Trimming shortened V by 5 bases and J by 5 bases, and 13 bases separated the two germline ends. This CDR3 is built from 13 residues. The CDR3 nucleotides read TGTGCCAGCAGTTTGGTCCAGGGCCACGAGCAGTACTTC. Encoded protein: CASSLVQGHEQYF.

This clonotype came up many times. V usage is TRBV4-3 and J usage is TRBJ2-7, with D unclear. The length of the CDR3 is 13 residues. V lost 0 bases and J 6 bases, leaving 9 bases between the germline ends. Germline V gene data show CDR1 as LGHNA and CDR2 as YSLEER. CDR3 sequence: CASSQDRASEQYF. CDR3 in DNA: TGCGCCAGCAGCCAAGATCGCGCATCCGAGCAGTACTTC.

This clonotype was seen repeatedly, ten times or more. V is TRBV19 and J is TRBJ1-5; weak D call: TRBD1 (5 bases). V was pared by 6 bases and J by 2 bases, with 17 bases between. The germline CDR1 and CDR2 sequences are LNHDA and SQIVND (reference sequence). This CDR3 contains 16 residues. DNA of the CDR3: TGTGCCAGTAGCATTGGTGCCAGGGCCGGCAATCAGCCCCAGCATTTT. Translated, it gives CASSIGARAGNQPQHF.

This clonotype was detected many times. The chain is built from TRBV7-9 and TRBJ2-4; D ambiguous. Germline V gene data show CDR1 as SEHNR and CDR2 as FQNEAQ (reference sequence). The V end was cut by 1 base, the J end by 1 base, with 5 bases between. The CDR3 covers 14 residues. The CDR3 sequence: CASSLVAAKNIQYF. CDR3 DNA sequence: TGTGCCAGCAGCTTAGTCGCGGCCAAAAACATTCAGTACTTC.

The chain combines TRBV7-3 with TRBJ2-5; 7 bases map to TRBD2. With V trimmed by 4 bases and J by 2 bases, 4 bases remained unmatched. The CDR3 contains 14 residues. CDR1 SGHTA and CDR2 FQGTGA come from the germline V gene. CDR3: CASSSASGQETQYF. The CDR3 DNA reads as TGTGCCAGCAGCTCGGCTAGCGGACAAGAGACCCAGTACTTC.

This clonotype showed up just once. The chain joins TRBV11-2 to TRBJ2-7; D uncertain. Germline V gene lookup returns CDR1 SGHAT and CDR2 FQNNGV. The V end was cut by 0 bases, the J end by 0 bases, with 9 bases between. The length of the CDR3 is 15 residues. The chain's CDR3 is CASSLEGWGSYEQYF. DNA of the CDR3: TGTGCCAGCAGCTTAGAGGGGTGGGGCTCCTACGAGCAGTACTTC.

This clonotype was counted at least ten times. The gene calls are TRBV7-2 and TRBJ2-5; tentative D call: TRBD2 (5 bases). The CDR3 contains 15 residues. Looked up from germline, CDR1 is SGHTA and CDR2 is FQGNSA. With 5 bases removed from V and 5 bases from J, the gap between germline ends came to 18 bases. CDR3 coding DNA: TGTGCCAGCAGCCTTCTTGGACTGGGGAAGGAGACCCAGTACTTC. This sequence encodes CASSLLGLGKETQYF.

This clonotype occurred many times. The V and J genes are TRBV6-5 and TRBJ1-2; D is unresolved. V lost 4 bases and J lost 4, with 16 bases in between. Germline V gene sequence: CDR1 MNHEY, CDR2 SVGAGI. This CDR3 contains 15 residues. The CDR3 DNA is TGTGCCAGCAGTTTAATACCAACGTGGGGCTATGGCTACACCTTC. The encoded protein is CASSLIPTWGYGYTF.

This clonotype appeared many times. This CDR3 reads CASSLRGASNTEAFF. Written as DNA, the CDR3 is TGTGCCAGCTCTTTAAGGGGGGCCTCAAACACTGAAGCTTTCTTT. The J gene is TRBJ1-1, the V gene TRBV2; D perhaps matches TRBD1 (6 bases). CDR1 SNHLY and CDR2 FYNNEI come from the germline V gene. Trimming shortened V by 8 bases and J by 2 bases, and 18 bases separated the two germline ends. This CDR3 comprises 15 residues.

At least ten counts were recorded for this clonotype. The chain employs TRBV6-5 and TRBJ2-3; a weak D match, TRBD1 (6 bases). The CDR3 is 14 residues long. Germline lookup yields CDR1 MNHEY and CDR2 SVGAGI. The ends were cut back, 4 bases at V and 0 bases at J, with 8 bases in the middle. CDR3 nucleotide sequence: TGTGCCAGCAGTTGGACAGTCAGCACAGATACGCAGTATTTT. This encodes CASSWTVSTDTQYF.

The rearrangement joins TRBV12-3 or TRBV12-4 to TRBJ1-1; the D is unclear. The ends were cut back, 4 bases at V and 3 bases at J, with 9 bases in the middle. The CDR3 has 13 amino acids. The CDR3 sequence is CASSSADDTEAFF. The CDR3 DNA follows: TGTGCCAGCAGTTCGGCAGACGACACTGAAGCTTTCTTT.

There are many counts of this clonotype. The chain carries TRBV19 and TRBJ2-2; D ambiguous. V lost 7 bases to trimming and J lost 4 bases, with 16 bases between them. The CDR3 is 15 amino acids. Germline V gene data show CDR1 as LNHDA and CDR2 as SQIVND (reference sequence). CDR3 sequence (DNA): TGTGCCAGTAAGACCCGAGCTCAACGCACCGGGGAGCTGTTTTTT. Its protein is CASKTRAQRTGELFF.

The CDR3 spells CATSRVLGAGGQETQYF. The CDR3 DNA reads TGTGCCACCAGCAGAGTCCTTGGAGCGGGAGGACAAGAGACCCAGTACTTC. The chain combines TRBV15 with TRBJ2-5; 9 nucleotides agree with TRBD2. The CDR3 length is 17 residues. Germline values: CDR1 LNHNV, CDR2 YYDKDF (reference sequence). Trimming at V came to 1 base and at J to 2 bases, leaving 8 bases not matched to a gene.

This clonotype was seen repeatedly, ten times or more. This chain links TRBV6-2 or TRBV6-3 with TRBJ2-4; a possible D gene is TRBD2 (5 bases). The CDR3 contains 14 residues. CDR1 and CDR2 from the germline V gene are MNHEY and SVGEGT. Trimming removed 2 bases from V and 9 bases from J, with 14 bases in between. The CDR3 protein is CASSYDTISGIQYF. CDR3 nucleotides: TGTGCCAGCAGTTACGACACCATCAGCGGCATTCAGTACTTC.